This TCR beta chain comes out of a study of OX40 agonist ivuxolimab in advanced cancers. The J segment lost 11 bases and the V segment lost 1 base, leaving 14 bases of the junction unmatched. The CDR3 is 15 amino acids. Germline V gene data show CDR1 as MGHRA and CDR2 as YSYEKL. Findings and limits, study-wide: On average, CD8+ T cells had more expanded clones than CD4+.

This clone was detected a few times. Its antigen is as yet unknown. Patients with autoimmune history or systemic immunosuppression were excluded. Some clones are missing from TCRdb's copy, which holds only in-frame ones; the method was immunoSEQ multiplex PCR. The sample holds approximately 70,000 clones; 94% are singletons and the top ten take 15% to 19%. The chain employs TRBV4-1 and TRBJ2-7; TRBD1 aligns across 7 bases. The source was CD4+ or CD8+ T cells sorted from blood, collected in a trial of the OX40 agonist ivuxolimab. This sequence originates from an adult with an advanced solid tumor such as melanoma, head and neck, liver or kidney cancer. The CDR3, as DNA: TGCGCCAGCAGCCAAGGTGGGAGTCAACAGGGGACAAAGTACTTC. This translates into CASSQGGSQQGTKYF.